Shown below are 9 T cell receptor beta chains from a single sample sequenced in a study of T-cell memory formation after mild COVID-19. Via MiXCR, TCRdb re-called the 5' RACE reads, giving one row per CDR3 protein. The sample includes some 160,000 distinct CDR3 sequences, 30% to 35% of them seen just once. Sequenced sample: PBMCs or a T cell subset sorted from them (not recorded which). The receptors stem from an adult woman who had mild COVID-19 (a few samples of this study predate the infection). Cell type and time point are not known.

This chain connects TRBV6-5 to TRBJ1-1; the D is unclear. The CDR3 loop spans 14 amino acids. The V end was cut by 1 base, the J end by 8 bases, with 14 bases between. Per the germline V gene, CDR1 is MNHEY and CDR2 is SVGAGI. The CDR3 protein is CASSYLREEREAFF. CDR3 in DNA: TGTGCCAGCAGTTACTTAAGGGAAGAGAGGGAAGCTTTCTTT.

J is TRBJ2-7 and V is TRBV29-1; D ambiguous. Germline V lookup: CDR1 SQVTM, CDR2 ANQGSEA. V lost 5 bases and J lost 3, with 8 bases in between. The CDR3 is made up of 11 amino acids. CDR3 amino acids: CSVLISYEQYF. The CDR3 DNA follows: TGCAGCGTTTTAATCAGCTACGAGCAGTACTTC.

Only a few counts were recorded for this clonotype. The gene calls are TRBV24-1 and TRBJ2-3, with D uncertain. The CDR3 runs to 12 residues. The germline V and J ends were trimmed by 2 bases and 2 bases, with 1 base remaining between them. Germline-derived CDR1 and CDR2 are KGHDR and SFDVKD. This CDR3 reads CATSDYTDTQYF. Here the CDR3 DNA reads TGTGCCACCAGTGATTACACAGATACGCAGTATTTT.

A remark on this clonotype: The junction differs from germline at one of its ends, possibly a read error. The chain employs TRBV7-7 and TRBJ2-1; D tentatively fits TRBD1 or TRBD2 (5 bases each). The CDR3 has 17 amino acids. CDR1 is SSHAT, CDR2 FNYEAQ, per germline (reference sequence). Here the CDR3 reads CASSPGRLIRAYNEQFF. The CDR3 DNA follows: TGTGCTAGCAGCCCGGGACGGCTAATCCGGGCCTACAATGAGCAGTTCTTC. Full variable domain (outside the CDR3, taken from reference TRBV7-7 and TRBJ2-1): GAGVSQSPRYKVTKRGQDVTLRCDPISSHATLYWYQQALGQGPEFLTYFNYEAQPDKSGLPSDRFSAERPEGSISTLTIQRTEQRDSAMYRCASSPGRLIRAYNEQFFGPGTRLTVL.

The chain has TRBV29-1 and TRBJ2-1; 8 nucleotides agree with TRBD1. V lost 4 bases and J lost 9; bases outside the gene matches: 8. CDR1 and CDR2 (germline): SQVTM, ANQGSEA. The CDR3 has 13 residues. CDR3 sequence (DNA): TGCAGCGTTGCCGGACAGGGTCTGGTTGAGCAGTTCTTC. Translation: CSVAGQGLVEQFF.

This clonotype was picked up a small number of times. The chain employs TRBV7-3 and TRBJ2-3, with D perhaps matching TRBD2 (6 bases). The V end was cut by 5 bases, the J end by 9 bases, with 24 bases between. Germline V gives CDR1 SGHTA, CDR2 FQGTGA. The CDR3 spans 16 residues. The CDR3 sequence is CASSPLPGTHYGTQYF. The CDR3 DNA follows: TGTGCCAGCAGCCCCTTACCGGGGACTCACTATGGAACGCAGTATTTT.

Only a few counts were recorded for this clonotype. The chain uses TRBV28 and TRBJ2-1, with 10 bases identical to TRBD1. This CDR3 spans 14 amino acids. The junction had 4 bases not matched to a gene; V was cut back by 3 bases and J by 8 bases. Germline V gene data show CDR1 as MDHEN and CDR2 as SYDVKM. The CDR3 coding sequence is TGTGCCAGCAGTTTGTTGACAGGGGGCGATGAGCAGTTCTTC. Translating gives CASSLLTGGDEQFF.

This clonotype was observed a few times. The chain is built from TRBV12-3 or TRBV12-4 and TRBJ1-5; no clear D gene. This CDR3 contains 12 residues. V shed 6 bases and J shed 0 bases, with 3 bases lying between them. This CDR3 reads CASRASNQPQHF. The CDR3 DNA is TGTGCCAGCAGGGCTAGCAATCAGCCCCAGCATTTT.

The CDR3 loop reads CASSEQDLDYEQYF. The CDR3 nucleotides read TGTGCCAGCAGTGAACAGGACCTAGACTACGAGCAGTACTTC. The chain uses TRBV2 and TRBJ2-7; no firm D call. This CDR3 region has 14 residues. The germline gives CDR1 SNHLY, CDR2 FYNNEI. Trimming took off 2 bases at V and 3 bases at J, with 11 bases between the two ends.